These 16 T cell receptor beta chains came from one sample sequenced in a study of OX40 agonist ivuxolimab in advanced cancers. The table came from immunoSEQ multiplex PCR; TCRdb's copy has only in-frame clones and leaves some out. The data hold fewer than 65,000 clones, with approximately 90% observed a single time. The specimen was CD4+ or CD8+ T cells sorted from blood, collected in a trial of the OX40 agonist ivuxolimab. These receptors all stem from an adult with an advanced solid tumor such as melanoma, head and neck, liver or kidney cancer.

The V call is TRBV15, the J call TRBJ1-2; D is perhaps TRBD1 (6 bases). The ends were cut back, 3 bases at V and 5 bases at J, with 13 bases in the middle. Germline CDR1 reads LNHNV; CDR2 reads YYDKDF (reference sequence). The CDR3 spans 14 residues. CDR3 amino acids: CATSRQGSGYGYTF. DNA of the CDR3: TGTGCCACCAGCAGGCAGGGGTCTGGTTATGGCTACACCTTC.

The V and J genes are TRBV6-5 and TRBJ1-2; TRBD1 matches 7 bases. Germline trimming cut 7 bases from V and 1 base from J; bases unmatched to any gene: 9. This CDR3 spans 15 amino acids. Germline V lookup: CDR1 MNHEY, CDR2 SVGAGI. The CDR3 here is CASTQGGANNYGYTF. CDR3 coding DNA: TGTGCCAGCACCCAAGGGGGCGCGAATAACTATGGCTACACCTTC.

J is TRBJ1-4 and V is TRBV6-6; D is unclear. Germline CDR1 MNHNY, CDR2 SVGAGI (reference sequence). The CDR3 is made up of 12 amino acids. Trimming removed 8 bases at V and 7 bases at J, with 11 bases between. CDR3 nucleotide sequence: TGTGCCAGCCGGACTTCAGCTGAAAAACTGTTTTTT. Translation: CASRTSAEKLFF.

This chain joins TRBV15 and TRBJ2-2; D perhaps matches TRBD1 (6 bases). With 0 bases removed from V and 1 base from J, the gap between germline ends came to 6 bases. There are 15 residues in the CDR3. The V gene's germline CDR1 is LNHNV and CDR2 YYDKDF (reference sequence). This chain's CDR3 is CATSRDRGNTGELFF. The CDR3, as DNA: TGTGCCACCAGCAGAGACAGGGGGAACACCGGGGAGCTGTTTTTT. The full variable domain, its missing parts supplied by reference TRBV15 and TRBJ2-2, is DAMVIQNPRYQVTQFGKPVTLSCSQTLNHNVMYWYQQKSSQAPKLLFHYYDKDFNNEADTPDNFQSRRPNTSFCFLDIRSPGLGDTAMYLCATSRDRGNTGELFFGEGSRLTVL.

V usage is TRBV15 and J usage is TRBJ2-5, with D perhaps TRBD1 (6 bases). Trimming removed 6 bases from V and 1 base from J, with 9 bases in between. The V gene's germline CDR1 is LNHNV and CDR2 YYDKDF (reference sequence). This CDR3 has 13 residues. The CDR3 loop reads CATSRGSQETQYF. In DNA form, the CDR3 reads TGTGCCACCAGTAGGGGGTCCCAAGAGACCCAGTACTTC. The whole variable domain, remainder taken from reference TRBV15 and TRBJ2-5, is DAMVIQNPRYQVTQFGKPVTLSCSQTLNHNVMYWYQQKSSQAPKLLFHYYDKDFNNEADTPDNFQSRRPNTSFCFLDIRSPGLGDTAMYLCATSRGSQETQYFGPGTRLLVL.

This sequence joins TRBV11-2 and TRBJ2-7, with 8 bases identical to TRBD2. After removal of 5 bases from V and 4 bases from J, the junction contained 10 bases not matched to a gene. The CDR3 covers 15 residues. Germline loops: CDR1 SGHAT, CDR2 FQNNGV. The CDR3 sequence is CASSGGLAGGYEQYF. CDR3 sequence (DNA): TGTGCCAGCAGCGGAGGACTAGCCGGGGGGTACGAGCAGTACTTC.

The DNA for the CDR3 is TGTGCCAGCAGCATTCGGATCGGGGAAAAACTGTTTTTT. Translating gives CASSIRIGEKLFF. The J gene is TRBJ1-4, the V gene TRBV14, with D uncertain. Germline V gene lookup returns CDR1 SGHDN and CDR2 FVKESK. V shed 5 bases and J shed 8 bases, with 12 bases lying between them. The CDR3 is 13 residues long.

This chain connects TRBV6-1 to TRBJ1-5; possibly TRBD1 for D (5 bases). The V and J ends lost 4 bases and 7 bases respectively, with 8 bases between them. Germline V CDR1 and CDR2: MNHNS, SASEGT. This CDR3 region has 12 residues. Here the CDR3 DNA reads TGTGCCAGCAGTGCAGGGTACCAGCCCCAGCATTTT. This gives the protein CASSAGYQPQHF.

V and J are TRBV4-1 and TRBJ2-7; 9 nucleotides align to TRBD1. This CDR3 has 18 residues. Germline assignment: CDR1 MGHRA and CDR2 YSYEKL. The V and J ends lost 4 bases and 0 bases, in that order; junction bases with no gene match: 13. For the CDR3, the DNA is TGCGCCAGCAGCCCAGCAGCTGCTACAGGGGGCGCCTCCTACGAGCAGTACTTC. As protein: CASSPAAATGGASYEQYF.

The V call is TRBV10-3, the J call TRBJ1-2; possible D gene TRBD1, 6 bases. This CDR3 is 13 amino acids long. Trimming removed 2 bases from V and 5 bases from J, with 9 bases in between. Germline V gene data show CDR1 as ENHRY and CDR2 as SYGVKD. The chain's CDR3 is CAISERTAYGYTF. CDR3 sequence (DNA): TGTGCCATCAGTGAGCGGACAGCGTATGGCTACACCTTC.

The rearrangement joins TRBV29-1 to TRBJ1-2, with D perhaps TRBD1 (6 bases). The length of the CDR3 is 11 residues. Germline CDR1 SQVTM, CDR2 ANQGSEA. Trimming took 7 bases from V and 4 from J, leaving 10 bases between them. This CDR3 reads CSAGQLYGYTF. CDR3 sequence (DNA): TGCAGCGCCGGACAGCTCTATGGCTACACCTTC.

Regarding this clone: Different DNA sequences within this sample yield the same CDR3. The V call is TRBV5-4, the J call TRBJ2-3; 10 bases match TRBD2. The V gene end was trimmed by 5 bases and the J gene end by 1 base; junction bases not matched to a gene: 4. CDR3 length: 15 amino acids. In germline, CDR1 is SGHNT, CDR2 YYREEE (reference sequence). CDR3 DNA: TGTGCCAGCAGGTCCGGGACTAGCGGCACAGATACGCAGTATTTT. It is translated as CASRSGTSGTDTQYF.

This clone was detected once. The V gene is TRBV19, the J gene TRBJ1-1; 7 bases are shared with TRBD1. The junction had 7 bases not matched to a gene; V was cut back by 11 bases and J by 4 bases. The CDR3 runs 12 residues. Germline V lookup: CDR1 LNHDA, CDR2 SQIVND (reference sequence). CDR3 sequence: CASNRGSTEAFF. For the CDR3, the DNA is TGTGCCTCTAACAGGGGATCCACTGAAGCTTTCTTT. The full variable domain, rest sourced from reference TRBV19 and TRBJ1-1, is DGGITQSPKYLFRKEGQNVTLSCEQNLNHDAMYWYRQDPGQGLRLIYYSQIVNDFQKGDIAEGYSVSREKKESFPLTVTSAQKNPTAFYLCASNRGSTEAFFGQGTRLTVV.

The V and J genes are TRBV19 and TRBJ1-1; D is possibly TRBD1 (6 bases). This CDR3 has 12 amino acids. CDR1 and CDR2 from the germline V gene are LNHDA and SQIVND (reference sequence). Trimming removed 7 bases at V and 5 bases at J, with 11 bases between. CDR3 sequence reads: CASTGVRTEAFF. The CDR3 DNA is TGTGCCAGTACAGGGGTGAGGACTGAAGCTTTCTTT.

The V and J genes are TRBV4-1 and TRBJ2-3; 8 bases line up with TRBD1. The CDR3 is made up of 15 amino acids. Trimming cost V 4 bases and J 5 bases; bases outside gene matches: 8. Germline V lookup: CDR1 MGHRA, CDR2 YSYEKL. The CDR3 spells CASSLTGQGEDTQYF. The CDR3 nucleotides read TGCGCCAGCAGCCTAACCGGACAGGGCGAAGATACGCAGTATTTT.

The chain recombines TRBV27 with TRBJ1-5; D may be TRBD1 (6 bases). Trimming pared 5 bases from V and 4 bases from J, leaving 15 bases between. The CDR3 sequence is 15 residues long. Germline CDR1 reads MNHEY; CDR2 reads SMNVEV (reference sequence). The CDR3, as DNA: TGTGCCAGCAGTCCTCTCGGGGGCCTAAATCAGCCCCAGCATTTT. Translating it yields CASSPLGGLNQPQHF.